Shown below are 8 T cell receptor beta chains from a single sample sequenced in a study of blood T cell repertoires in COVID-19. Produced via immunoSEQ multiplex PCR; TCRdb's table is partial and in-frame only. Of approximately 120,000 clones in the sample, roughly 79% were seen once. Material for sequencing was peripheral blood. The receptors here all came from a human donor in a cohort sampled during active COVID-19.

The gene calls are TRBV14 and TRBJ2-5; 7 bases map to TRBD1. Germline CDR1 is SGHDN and CDR2 is FVKESK. CDR3 length: 14 amino acids. V was clipped by 2 bases and J by 5 bases; unmatched bases: 5. CDR3: CASSQRQGSETQYF. CDR3 nucleotides: TGTGCCAGCAGCCAACGACAGGGATCCGAGACCCAGTACTTC. The full variable domain, rest sourced from reference TRBV14 and TRBJ2-5, is EAGVTQFPSHSVIEKGQTVTLRCDPISGHDNLYWYRRVMGKEIKFLLHFVKESKQDESGMPNNRFLAERTGGTYSTLKVQPAELEDSGVYFCASSQRQGSETQYFGPGTRLLVL.

The chain couples TRBV4-3 to TRBJ1-1; D unclear. V lost 0 bases, J lost 5 bases, and 10 bases lay in between. Germline CDR1 and CDR2: LGHNA and YSLEER. CDR3 length: 14 residues. The CDR3 region is CASSQDHVRTEAFF. The CDR3 DNA is TGCGCCAGCAGCCAAGATCATGTGAGGACTGAAGCTTTCTTT.

This chain connects TRBV27 to TRBJ2-1; D possibly corresponds to TRBD2 (5 bases). The ends were cut back, 2 bases at V and 6 bases at J, with 14 bases in the middle. CDR1 and CDR2 from the germline V gene are MNHEY and SMNVEV (reference sequence). The CDR3 contains 15 residues. CDR3 in DNA: TGTGCCAGCAGTTTAATATCCCTAGCCTCCAATGAGCAGTTCTTC. This sequence encodes CASSLISLASNEQFF.

The chain couples TRBV28 to TRBJ2-2, with D tentatively TRBD2 (6 bases). Germline V lookup: CDR1 MDHEN, CDR2 SYDVKM. V was cut by 3 bases and J by 6 bases, with 14 bases left in between. There are 15 residues in the CDR3. CDR3: CASSFYGRDAGELFF. The CDR3 DNA is TGTGCCAGCAGTTTCTACGGGAGAGACGCCGGGGAGCTGTTTTTT.

This clone was observed a single time. The chain has TRBV5-8 and TRBJ1-1, with D tentatively TRBD1 (5 bases). The CDR3 is 14 residues long. The V and J ends lost 4 bases and 0 bases respectively, with 10 bases between them. The germline V gene encodes CDR1 SGHTS and CDR2 YDEGEE. CDR3 loop: CASSPTTVNTEAFF. The CDR3 coding sequence is TGTGCCAGCAGCCCCACGACAGTGAACACTGAAGCTTTCTTT.

The V call is TRBV7-9, the J call TRBJ2-1; 8 bases are a match to TRBD2. The CDR3 length is 14 residues. Trimming took 4 bases from V and 10 from J; bases not matched to a gene: 9. Germline V gene data show CDR1 as SEHNR and CDR2 as FQNEAQ (reference sequence). CDR3 sequence (DNA): TGTGCCAGCAGCTCCATCGGGGGGGCTATGGAGCAGTTCTTC. Its translation is CASSSIGGAMEQFF.

This clone was counted between two and nine times. CDR3 region: CASSVGVVSWTDTQYF. The CDR3, as DNA: TGTGCCAGCAGCGTAGGAGTGGTGTCGTGGACAGATACGCAGTATTTT. V and J are TRBV9 and TRBJ2-3; D uncertain. The CDR3 runs to 16 residues. Trimming left V 0 bases short and J 3 bases short, with 14 bases between. Germline lookup yields CDR1 SGDLS and CDR2 YYNGEE.

This clone turned up a few times. The rearrangement uses TRBV5-1 and TRBJ1-4, with D uncertain. The germline V gene has CDR1 SGHRS and CDR2 YFSETQ. The V end lost 0 bases, the J end lost 3 bases, and 6 bases lay between the germline ends. CDR3 size: 14 residues. The CDR3 DNA reads as TGCGCCAGCAGCTTGGGACACCCTAATGAAAAACTGTTTTTT. It is translated as CASSLGHPNEKLFF.